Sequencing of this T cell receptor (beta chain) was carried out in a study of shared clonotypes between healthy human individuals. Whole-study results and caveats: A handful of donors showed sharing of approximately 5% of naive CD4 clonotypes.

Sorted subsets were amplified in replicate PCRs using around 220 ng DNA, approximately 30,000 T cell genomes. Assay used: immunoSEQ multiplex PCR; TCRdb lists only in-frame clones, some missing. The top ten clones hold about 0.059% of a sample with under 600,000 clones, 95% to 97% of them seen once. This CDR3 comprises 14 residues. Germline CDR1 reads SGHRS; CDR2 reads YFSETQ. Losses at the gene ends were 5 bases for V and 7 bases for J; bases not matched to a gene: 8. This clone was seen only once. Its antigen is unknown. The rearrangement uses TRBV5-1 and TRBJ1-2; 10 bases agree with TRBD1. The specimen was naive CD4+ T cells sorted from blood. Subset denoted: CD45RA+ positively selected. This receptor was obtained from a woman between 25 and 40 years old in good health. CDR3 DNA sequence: TGCGCCAGCAGTGAAGGACAGGGGGTCGGTGGCTACACCTTC. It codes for CASSEGQGVGGYTF.